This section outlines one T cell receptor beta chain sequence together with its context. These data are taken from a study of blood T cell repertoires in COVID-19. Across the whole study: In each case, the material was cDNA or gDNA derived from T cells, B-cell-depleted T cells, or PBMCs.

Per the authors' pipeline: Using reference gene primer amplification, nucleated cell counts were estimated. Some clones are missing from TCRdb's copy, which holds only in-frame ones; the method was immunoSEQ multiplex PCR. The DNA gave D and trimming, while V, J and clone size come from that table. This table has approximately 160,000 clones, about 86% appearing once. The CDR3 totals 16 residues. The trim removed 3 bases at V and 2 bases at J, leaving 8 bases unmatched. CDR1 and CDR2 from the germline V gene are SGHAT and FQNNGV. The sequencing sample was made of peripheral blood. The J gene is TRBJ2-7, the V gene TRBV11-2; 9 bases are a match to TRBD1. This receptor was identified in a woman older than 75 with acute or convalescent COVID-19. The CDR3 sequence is CASSLDSGTGTYEQYF. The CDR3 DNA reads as TGTGCCAGCAGCTTGGACTCCGGGACAGGGACCTACGAGCAGTACTTC.